One and the same sample provided the 10 T cell receptor beta chains below, sequenced in a study of identical twins. TCRdb re-called the 5' RACE reads through MiXCR, storing one row per CDR3 protein. The profile shows 1.5 million to 2 million distinct CDR3 sequences, around a third of them singletons. Input material: cord blood. Every receptor here comes from a newborn girl in good health.

The V and J genes are TRBV5-1 and TRBJ2-4, with 10 bases fitting TRBD2. V dropped 0 bases and J dropped 6; count of bases not matched to a gene: 24. The CDR3 is made up of 22 amino acids. In germline, CDR1 is SGHRS, CDR2 YFSETQ. CDR3 in amino acids: CASSLVPQTGDFTSGALNIQYF. For the CDR3, the DNA is TGCGCCAGCAGCTTGGTCCCCCAGACAGGGGATTTCACTAGCGGGGCCTTAAACATTCAGTACTTC.

This clonotype was seen only a few times. The chain uses TRBV13 and TRBJ2-3, with a possible D match to TRBD2 (5 bases). The V end was cut by 1 base, the J end by 11 bases, with 10 bases between. CDR3 length equals 12 residues. From germline, CDR1 is PRHDT and CDR2 FYEKMQ (reference sequence). CDR3 DNA sequence: TGTGCCAGCAGCTTAGAGCCGGGGAGGCAGTATTTT. Its protein is CASSLEPGRQYF.

This clonotype was seen a few times. The rearrangement uses TRBV12-3 or TRBV12-4 and TRBJ2-5; TRBD1 or TRBD2 may be the D gene (5 bases each). The CDR3 contains 16 residues. V dropped 4 bases and J dropped 4 bases, with 19 bases sitting between them. CDR3 nucleotides: TGTGCCAGCAGTTCCCCTGGTGGGGGTTTCGGAGAGACCCAGTACTTC. Protein sequence: CASSSPGGGFGETQYF.

This clonotype was counted between two and nine times. CDR3 nucleotides: TGCAGTGCTAGGGGGAGAGGTAATGAAAAACTGTTTTTT. This encodes CSARGRGNEKLFF. This chain links TRBV20-1 with TRBJ1-4; D not certain. The ends were cut back, 3 bases at V and 4 bases at J, with 9 bases in the middle. This CDR3 region has 13 residues. Looked up from germline, CDR1 is DFQATT and CDR2 is SNEGSKA (reference sequence).

This sequence joins TRBV3-1 and TRBJ1-2; D not resolved. This CDR3 region has 14 residues. Trimming shortened V by 7 bases and J by 3 bases, and 15 bases separated the two germline ends. CDR1 LGHDT and CDR2 YNNKEL come from the germline V gene (reference sequence). The CDR3 loop reads CASNQAGRHYGYTF. The DNA for the CDR3 is TGTGCCAGCAACCAGGCCGGACGGCACTATGGCTACACCTTC.

The chain carries TRBV7-2 and TRBJ2-3; D gene uncertain. The germline gives CDR1 SGHTA, CDR2 FQGNSA. The CDR3 is 15 amino acids. The V end was cut by 0 bases, the J end by 2 bases, with 9 bases between. As DNA, the CDR3 is TGTGCCAGCAGCTTAGCTTCCACCTTCACAGATACGCAGTATTTT. Its protein product is CASSLASTFTDTQYF. The complete variable domain, with remaining parts taken from reference TRBV7-2 and TRBJ2-3, reads GAGVSQSPSNKVTEKGKDVELRCDPISGHTALYWYRQSLGQGLEFLIYFQGNSAPDKSGLPSDRFSAERTGGSVSTLTIQRTQQEDSAVYLCASSLASTFTDTQYFGPGTRLTVL.

The V gene is TRBV10-3, the J gene TRBJ1-5; D is possibly TRBD1 (5 bases). Trimming left V 10 bases short and J 0 bases short, with 19 bases between. The CDR3 covers 16 residues. Germline lookup yields CDR1 ENHRY and CDR2 SYGVKD. CDR3 nucleotide sequence: TGTGCCACCGGACCCGGAGGGGCTAATAGCAATCAGCCCCAGCATTTT. This gives the protein CATGPGGANSNQPQHF.

V usage is TRBV20-1 and J usage is TRBJ1-5; D possibly corresponds to TRBD1 (6 bases). The CDR3 has 15 residues. V lost 1 base, J lost 3 bases, and 13 bases lay in between. CDR1 is DFQATT, CDR2 SNEGSKA, per germline (reference sequence). The CDR3 DNA reads TGCAGTGCTAGAGGAAGTCGACAGGACAATCAGCCCCAGCATTTT. Translated: CSARGSRQDNQPQHF.

This chain joins TRBV14 and TRBJ1-6; D call uncertain. Germline V gene data show CDR1 as SGHDN and CDR2 as FVKESK. The length of the CDR3 is 13 residues. Trimming took off 7 bases at V and 7 bases at J, with 11 bases between the two ends. This CDR3 is CASKEAGNSPLHF. Written as DNA, the CDR3 is TGTGCCAGCAAGGAAGCGGGCAATTCACCCCTCCACTTT.

In its sample, this clonotype was seen a few times. The rearrangement links TRBV6-6 to TRBJ1-3; D unresolved. The CDR3 has 12 amino acids. Per the germline V gene, CDR1 is MNHNY and CDR2 is SVGAGI (reference sequence). Trimming cost V 6 bases and J 0 bases, with 3 bases left between them. The CDR3 region has the DNA TGTGCCAGCAGGGACTCTGGAAACACCATATATTTT. This codes for CASRDSGNTIYF.